The 8 T cell receptor beta chains below come from one sample, sequenced in a study of radiation and T cells in renal cell carcinoma. Treatment denoted: 15 Gy SBRT to primary tumor, nephrectomy 4 weeks later. Assay used: immunoSEQ multiplex PCR; TCRdb lists only in-frame clones, some missing. The sample carries 10,000 to 15,000 clones, around 30% recorded once. This sample comprised tumor tissue, obtained from a patient whose treatment included radiotherapy and nephrectomy. The receptor set was obtained from a man between 60 and 75 years old with renal cell carcinoma.

This clone was seen more than once but under ten times. The chain recombines TRBV5-6 with TRBJ2-7, with D possibly matching TRBD1 (6 bases). The CDR3 totals 14 residues. CDR1 is SGHDT and CDR2 is YYEEEE in the germline V gene. V shed 4 bases and J shed 2 bases, with 13 bases lying between them. The CDR3 reads CASSRQVTPYEQYV. DNA for the CDR3: TGTGCCAGCAGCCGACAGGTCACGCCCTACGAGCAGTACGTC.

The chain joins TRBV6-6 to TRBJ1-1; D unclear. V lost 7 bases and J lost 0, with 15 bases in between. The CDR3 is 15 amino acids. The germline V gene has CDR1 MNHNY and CDR2 SVGAGI (reference sequence). The CDR3 sequence: CASTPPGNLNTEAFF. DNA of the CDR3: TGTGCCAGCACCCCCCCAGGAAACCTGAACACTGAAGCTTTCTTT.

The gene calls are TRBV7-2 and TRBJ1-1; tentative D call: TRBD1 (5 bases). Germline V lookup: CDR1 SGHTA, CDR2 FQGNSA. Trimming cost V 6 bases and J 5 bases, with 16 bases left between them. The CDR3 spans 14 residues. The CDR3 is CASREPGRNTEAFF. The CDR3 DNA reads as TGTGCCAGCAGAGAACCGGGACGCAATACTGAAGCTTTCTTT.

The rearrangement uses TRBV2 and TRBJ2-1; D not resolved. The length of the CDR3 is 13 residues. Germline CDR1 is SNHLY and CDR2 is FYNNEI. V was pared by 3 bases and J by 6 bases, with 9 bases between. CDR3 nucleotide sequence: TGTGCCAGCAGTGAGGCTCAGAGCAATGAGCAGTTCTTC. Translating it yields CASSEAQSNEQFF.

The chain has TRBV5-8 and TRBJ2-1, with unresolved D. Germline lookup yields CDR1 SGHTS and CDR2 YDEGEE. The CDR3 loop spans 9 amino acids. Trimming took off 4 bases at V and 15 bases at J, with 8 bases between the two ends. The CDR3 DNA reads TGTGCCAGCAGCCCTGTGCCGTTCTTC. Protein sequence: CASSPVPFF.

This clone is medium-sized within its sample. V is TRBV10-1 and J is TRBJ1-1; TRBD1 matches 8 bases. V shed 1 base and J 4 bases; nucleotides not matched to a gene: 2. Germline V gene sequence: CDR1 WNHNN, CDR2 SYGVQD (reference sequence). The CDR3 has 14 residues. The CDR3, as DNA: TGCGCCAGCAGTGAGTACACAGGGGGCACTGAAGCTTTCTTT. As protein: CASSEYTGGTEAFF.

The chain joins TRBV4-3 to TRBJ2-7; 7 bases match TRBD2. The J segment lost 5 bases and the V segment lost 0 bases, leaving 10 bases of the junction unmatched. Germline CDR1 is LGHNA and CDR2 is YSLEER. CDR3 length: 16 amino acids. Here the CDR3 DNA reads TGCGCCAGCAGCCAAGATTCGGGAGGTTCCAACAACGAGCAGTACTTC. This codes for CASSQDSGGSNNEQYF.

V and J are TRBV14 and TRBJ2-3; possible D gene TRBD2, 6 bases. Germline-derived CDR1 and CDR2 are SGHDN and FVKESK. Deletions cut 4 bases from V and 2 bases from J, with 10 bases between. The CDR3 runs 14 residues. This CDR3 is CASSPAGLTDTQYF. The CDR3, as DNA: TGTGCCAGCAGCCCGGCGGGGCTCACAGATACGCAGTATTTT.